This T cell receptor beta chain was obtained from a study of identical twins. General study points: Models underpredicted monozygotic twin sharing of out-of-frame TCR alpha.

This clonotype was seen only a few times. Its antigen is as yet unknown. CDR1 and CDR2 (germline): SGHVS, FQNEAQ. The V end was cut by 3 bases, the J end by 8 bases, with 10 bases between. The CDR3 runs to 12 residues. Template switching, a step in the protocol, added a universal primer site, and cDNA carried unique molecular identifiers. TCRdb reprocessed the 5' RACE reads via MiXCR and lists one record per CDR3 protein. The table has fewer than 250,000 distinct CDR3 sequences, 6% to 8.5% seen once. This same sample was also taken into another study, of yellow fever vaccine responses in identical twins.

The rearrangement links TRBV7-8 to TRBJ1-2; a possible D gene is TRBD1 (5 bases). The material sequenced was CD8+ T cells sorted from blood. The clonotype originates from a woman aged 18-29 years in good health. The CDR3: CASSFGGEGYTF. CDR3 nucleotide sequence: TGTGCCAGCAGCTTTGGGGGGGAAGGCTACACCTTC.